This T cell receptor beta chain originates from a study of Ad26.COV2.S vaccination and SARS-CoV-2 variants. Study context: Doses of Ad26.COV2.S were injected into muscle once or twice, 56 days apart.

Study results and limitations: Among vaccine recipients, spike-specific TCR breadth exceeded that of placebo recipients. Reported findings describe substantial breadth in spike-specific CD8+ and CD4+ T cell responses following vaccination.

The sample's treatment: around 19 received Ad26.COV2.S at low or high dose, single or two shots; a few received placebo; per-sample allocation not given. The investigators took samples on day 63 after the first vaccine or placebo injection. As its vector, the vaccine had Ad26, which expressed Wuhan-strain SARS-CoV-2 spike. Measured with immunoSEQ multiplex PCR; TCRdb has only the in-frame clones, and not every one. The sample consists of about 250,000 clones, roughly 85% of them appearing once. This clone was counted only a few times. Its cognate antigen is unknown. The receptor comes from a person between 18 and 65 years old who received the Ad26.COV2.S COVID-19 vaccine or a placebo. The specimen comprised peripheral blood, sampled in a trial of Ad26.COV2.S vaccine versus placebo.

The CDR3 region is CASSLDAPYGYTF. For the CDR3, the DNA is TGTGCCAGCAGCTTGGATGCGCCTTATGGCTACACCTTC. The chain has TRBV5-4 and TRBJ1-2; D not resolved. This CDR3 region has 13 residues. Looked up from germline, CDR1 is SGHNT and CDR2 is YYREEE (reference sequence). V lost 0 bases and J lost 5, with 8 bases in between.